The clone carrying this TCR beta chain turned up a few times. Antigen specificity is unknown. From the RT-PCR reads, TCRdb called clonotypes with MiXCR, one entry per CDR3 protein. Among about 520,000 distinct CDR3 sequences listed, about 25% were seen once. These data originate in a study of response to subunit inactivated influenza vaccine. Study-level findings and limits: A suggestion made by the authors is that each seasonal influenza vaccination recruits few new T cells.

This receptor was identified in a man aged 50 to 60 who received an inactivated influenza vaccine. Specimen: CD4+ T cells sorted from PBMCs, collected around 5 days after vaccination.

This CDR3 is CSAWTGGEPVEQFF. The CDR3 DNA follows: TGCAGTGCTTGGACAGGGGGCGAACCCGTAGAGCAGTTCTTC. This chain uses TRBV20-1 with TRBJ2-1, with TRBD1 matching 11 bases. The V gene's germline CDR1 is DFQATT and CDR2 SNEGSKA (reference sequence). J was trimmed by 10 bases and V by 5 bases; bases with no gene match: 10. CDR3 length equals 14 residues.